This paragraph covers one T cell receptor beta chain sequence. Antigen specificity is unknown. The sample originates from a study of cytomegalovirus exposure and HLA in healthy donors. Study results and limitations: Most TCRs appeared rarely, but some public TCRs recurred in many donors. Researchers catalogued under 200 TCR beta chains as cytomegalovirus-associated.

V trimming: 4 bases; J trimming: 0 bases; junction bases outside the gene matches: 7. The CDR3 spans 16 residues. Germline V gene data show CDR1 as SGHDT and CDR2 as YYEEEE. The donors were members of the roughly 120-subject validation cohort (separate from the roughly 700-subject first cohort). TCRdb's copy holds only in-frame clones and misses some; the assay was immunoSEQ multiplex PCR. The sample includes roughly 260,000 clones, roughly 89% of them seen just once. This receptor was identified in a woman under 30 in good health and CMV-seronegative. This chain connects TRBV5-6 to TRBJ2-1; 7 bases match TRBD1. The sequenced sample was PBMCs. The CDR3 spells CASSPGTASSYNEQFF. DNA for the CDR3: TGTGCCAGCAGCCCGGGGACAGCAAGCTCCTACAATGAGCAGTTCTTC.